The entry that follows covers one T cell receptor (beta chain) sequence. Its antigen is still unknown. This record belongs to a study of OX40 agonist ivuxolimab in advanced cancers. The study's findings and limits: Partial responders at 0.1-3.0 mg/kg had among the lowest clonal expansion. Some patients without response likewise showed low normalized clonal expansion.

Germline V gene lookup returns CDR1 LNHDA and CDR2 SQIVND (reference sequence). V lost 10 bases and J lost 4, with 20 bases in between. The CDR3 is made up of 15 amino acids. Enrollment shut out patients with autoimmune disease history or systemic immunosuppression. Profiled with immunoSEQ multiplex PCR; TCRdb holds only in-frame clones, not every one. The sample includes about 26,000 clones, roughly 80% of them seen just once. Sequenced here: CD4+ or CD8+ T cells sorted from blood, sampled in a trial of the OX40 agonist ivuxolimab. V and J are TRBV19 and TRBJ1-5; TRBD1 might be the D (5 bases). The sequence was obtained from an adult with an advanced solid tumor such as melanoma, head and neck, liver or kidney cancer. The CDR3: CATKGVTELNQPQHF. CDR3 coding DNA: TGTGCCACCAAAGGGGTCACAGAGCTAAATCAGCCCCAGCATTTT.